The entry below gives a single T cell receptor (beta chain) sequence along with its context. Its matching antigen is unknown. This specimen comes from a study of OX40 agonist ivuxolimab in advanced cancers. The study, taken as a whole, reports: Not determined was the antigen specificity of the expanded peripheral T cells. Among the least clonally expanded were partial responders at 0.1-3.0 mg/kg. Within 6 weeks, CD4+ and CD8+ blood T cells expanded clonally at 0.1 to 3.0 mg/kg.

Repertoires were generated with immunoSEQ multiplex PCR, while TCRdb's copy carries only in-frame clones and drops some. The sample comprises about 58,000 clones, 80% to 90% of which are singletons, and 0.75% rests with the top ten. With 3 bases clipped from V and 2 bases from J, the junction kept 1 base outside the gene matches. Germline CDR1 and CDR2: MNHEY and SVGAGI. This CDR3 spans 15 amino acids. This clonotype was sampled from an adult with an advanced solid tumor such as melanoma, head and neck, liver or kidney cancer. The sample was CD4+ or CD8+ T cells sorted from blood, taken in a trial of the OX40 agonist ivuxolimab. The V call is TRBV6-5, the J call TRBJ1-5, with 10 bases identical to TRBD1. The CDR3 is CASSYGTGGNQPQHF. DNA of the CDR3: TGTGCCAGCAGTTATGGGACAGGGGGCAATCAGCCCCAGCATTTT.